This T cell receptor (beta chain) is from a study of CD8 T cells in Susac syndrome. Findings and caveats of the study: The total CD8+ repertoires yielded 15 to 20 Susac-specific public clones and the CD8+ TEMRA repertoires yielded roughly five.

As regards this clonotype: The antigen is not known.

RNA in amounts of about 0.5 to 1 ug was reverse transcribed with random hexamers. Amplification of the TCR beta CDR3 was carried out by immunoSEQ multiplex PCR, which spanned a total of 54 Vbeta and 13 Jbeta segments. TCRdb re-analysed the immunoSEQ multiplex PCR reads in MiXCR, keeping a single row per CDR3 protein. The sample lists 95,000 to 150,000 distinct CDR3 sequences; just under 95% were seen once. Deletions cut 3 bases from V and 1 base from J, with 6 bases between. The CDR3 loop spans 13 amino acids. CDR1 and CDR2 from the germline V gene are LGHNA and YNFKEQ. The sequenced sample consisted of CD8+ T cells from PBMCs. The chain is built from TRBV4-2 and TRBJ1-1; D gene unclear. The receptor's source is a human donor with Susac syndrome. CDR3 sequence: CASSQSQNTEAFF. CDR3 nucleotides: TGTGCCAGCAGCCAGAGTCAGAACACTGAAGCTTTCTTT.